This entry lists 12 T cell receptor beta chains sequenced from one sample in a study of blood T cells in healthy people across ages. A second PCR, run for roughly 7 to 11 cycles, used a sample-barcoded 5' primer plus a J-beta primer mix. TCRdb independently ran MiXCR on the 5' RACE reads; one entry per CDR3 protein. In the table there are approximately 800,000 distinct CDR3 sequences, more than 55% of which are singletons. What was sequenced was blood. Source of these receptors: a man aged 40-49 years in good health.

The chain couples TRBV7-2 to TRBJ2-1; D is undetermined. This CDR3 comprises 12 residues. Per germline, CDR1 SGHTA and CDR2 FQGNSA. The germline V and J ends were trimmed by 1 base and 10 bases, with 8 bases remaining between them. The CDR3 reads CASSLVVREQFF. CDR3 bases: TGTGCCAGCAGCTTAGTAGTCCGGGAGCAGTTCTTC.

The chain carries TRBV2 and TRBJ2-1, with a tentative D call TRBD1 (5 bases). Trimming removed 10 bases from V and 2 bases from J, with 18 bases in between. The CDR3 is 15 amino acids. CDR1 is SNHLY and CDR2 is FYNNEI in the germline V gene. The CDR3: CAKTALSSPYNEQFF. CDR3 in DNA: TGTGCCAAGACAGCCCTAAGTAGCCCCTACAATGAGCAGTTCTTC.

This clonotype was seen more than once but under ten times. The J gene is TRBJ2-5, the V gene TRBV7-2; 14 nucleotides agree with TRBD2. J was trimmed by 4 bases and V by 0 bases; bases with no gene match: 7. Germline assignment: CDR1 SGHTA and CDR2 FQGNSA. CDR3 length: 18 amino acids. CDR3 protein: CASSLARLAGGPGETQYF. CDR3 DNA sequence: TGTGCCAGCAGCTTAGCCCGACTAGCGGGAGGGCCGGGAGAGACCCAGTACTTC.

The genes are TRBV9 and TRBJ1-2; D is perhaps TRBD1 (6 bases). The germline V and J ends were trimmed by 0 bases and 3 bases, with 12 bases remaining between them. The CDR3 totals 15 residues. From germline, CDR1 is SGDLS and CDR2 YYNGEE. In DNA form, the CDR3 reads TGTGCCAGCAGCGTAGATGGCAGGGGATACTATGGCTACACCTTC. Its protein is CASSVDGRGYYGYTF.

The chain has TRBV4-2 and TRBJ2-7, with D perhaps matching TRBD1 or TRBD2 (5 bases each). CDR3 length equals 15 residues. The V end lost 1 base, the J end lost 4 bases, and 14 bases lay between the germline ends. Germline-derived CDR1 and CDR2 are LGHNA and YNFKEQ. The CDR3 nucleotides read TGTGCCAGCAGCCAAGCCGGGGCCGCCCAATACGAGCAGTACTTC. Its protein product is CASSQAGAAQYEQYF.

This clonotype was counted a single time. The chain links TRBV29-1 to TRBJ2-5; D could derive from TRBD1 or TRBD2 (5 bases each). The length of the CDR3 is 15 residues. V dropped 2 bases and J dropped 2 bases, with 15 bases sitting between them. Germline CDR1 is SQVTM and CDR2 is ANQGSEA. The CDR3 spells CSVEIWGKSQETQYF. The CDR3 DNA follows: TGCAGCGTTGAAATATGGGGGAAATCTCAAGAGACCCAGTACTTC. The full variable domain, rest sourced from reference TRBV29-1 and TRBJ2-5, is SAVISQKPSRDICQRGTSLTIQCQVDSQVTMMFWYRQQPGQSLTLIATANQGSEATYESGFVIDKFPISRPNLTFSTLTVSNMSPEDSSIYLCSVEIWGKSQETQYFGPGTRLLVL.

DNA of the CDR3: TGTGCCAGCAGTAACGCCCGGGGTCAGCCCCAGCATTTT. Translating it yields CASSNARGQPQHF. The chain joins TRBV6-5 to TRBJ1-5; D is ambiguous. The V end was cut by 5 bases, the J end by 6 bases, with 11 bases between. CDR1 is MNHEY and CDR2 is SVGAGI in the germline V gene. The CDR3 totals 13 residues.

The chain is built from TRBV4-3 and TRBJ1-2; no definite D call. This CDR3 region has 15 residues. Germline-derived CDR1 and CDR2 are LGHNA and YSLEER. The V end was cut by 0 bases, the J end by 8 bases, with 16 bases between. CDR3 region: CASSQDEAAARGYTF. The CDR3 DNA follows: TGCGCCAGCAGCCAAGATGAGGCGGCCGCCCGGGGCTACACCTTC.

The J gene is TRBJ2-5, the V gene TRBV20-1; possibly TRBD2 for D (5 bases). Germline V lookup: CDR1 DFQATT, CDR2 SNEGSKA (reference sequence). The V end lost 5 bases, the J end lost 2 bases, and 18 bases lay between the germline ends. The CDR3 has 15 amino acids. The CDR3 region is CSAPRRVRGQETQYF. The CDR3 bases are TGCAGTGCTCCCCGAAGGGTTCGAGGGCAAGAGACCCAGTACTTC.

This clonotype was picked up a small number of times. The chain employs TRBV4-2 and TRBJ1-4; weak D call: TRBD1 (5 bases). Germline values: CDR1 LGHNA, CDR2 YNFKEQ. This CDR3 is built from 15 residues. Trimming removed 1 base at V and 6 bases at J, with 12 bases between. CDR3 loop: CASSQVGGGDEKLFF. Here the CDR3 DNA reads TGTGCCAGCAGCCAAGTTGGCGGAGGGGATGAAAAACTGTTTTTT.

V usage is TRBV20-1 and J usage is TRBJ2-3; maybe TRBD1 (6 bases). The CDR3 has 15 amino acids. V lost 5 bases and J 2 bases, leaving 17 bases between the germline ends. CDR1 and CDR2 from the germline V gene are DFQATT and SNEGSKA (reference sequence). CDR3 protein: CSAPGQPGNTDTQYF. DNA of the CDR3: TGCAGTGCTCCAGGACAGCCAGGAAACACAGATACGCAGTATTTT.

CDR3 DNA: TGTGCCAGTAGTAGTGAAGGACAGGGCGATACGCAGTATTTT. Protein product: CASSSEGQGDTQYF. J is TRBJ2-3 and V is TRBV19, with 8 bases identical to TRBD1. CDR3 length: 14 residues. V trimming: 4 bases; J trimming: 6 bases; junction bases outside the gene matches: 6. Germline V gene sequence: CDR1 LNHDA, CDR2 SQIVND (reference sequence). Full variable domain (outside the CDR3, taken from reference TRBV19 and TRBJ2-3): DGGITQSPKYLFRKEGQNVTLSCEQNLNHDAMYWYRQDPGQGLRLIYYSQIVNDFQKGDIAEGYSVSREKKESFPLTVTSAQKNPTAFYLCASSSEGQGDTQYFGPGTRLTVL.